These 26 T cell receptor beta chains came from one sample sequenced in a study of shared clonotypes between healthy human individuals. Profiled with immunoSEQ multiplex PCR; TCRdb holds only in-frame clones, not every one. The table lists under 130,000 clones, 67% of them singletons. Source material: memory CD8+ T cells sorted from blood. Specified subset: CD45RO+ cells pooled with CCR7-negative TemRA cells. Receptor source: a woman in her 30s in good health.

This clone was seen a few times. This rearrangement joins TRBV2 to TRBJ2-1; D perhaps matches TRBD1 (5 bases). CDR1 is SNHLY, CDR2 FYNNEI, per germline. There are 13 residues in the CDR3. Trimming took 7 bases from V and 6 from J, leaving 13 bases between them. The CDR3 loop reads CASKGIAGNEQFF. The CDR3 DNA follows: TGTGCCAGCAAGGGGATAGCAGGCAATGAGCAGTTCTTC.

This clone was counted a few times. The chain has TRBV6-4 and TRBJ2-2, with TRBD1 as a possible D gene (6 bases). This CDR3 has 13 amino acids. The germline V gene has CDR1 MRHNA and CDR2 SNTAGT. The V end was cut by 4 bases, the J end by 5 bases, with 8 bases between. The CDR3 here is CASSGTETGELFF. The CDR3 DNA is TGTGCCAGCAGTGGGACAGAGACCGGGGAGCTGTTTTTT.

The CDR3 sequence is CAISDPGQGRSREQYF. CDR3 bases: TGTGCCATCAGTGACCCGGGACAGGGTCGATCGCGGGAGCAGTACTTC. The rearrangement links TRBV10-3 to TRBJ2-7; 9 nucleotides line up with TRBD1. V lost 3 bases to trimming and J lost 7 bases; unmatched junction nucleotides: 13. CDR1 ENHRY and CDR2 SYGVKD come from the germline V gene. This CDR3 is built from 16 residues.

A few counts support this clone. CDR3 bases: TGTGCCAGCAGTCCCGGTTACGAGCAGTACTTC. Its translation is CASSPGYEQYF. The rearrangement uses TRBV2 and TRBJ2-7; D is unclear. CDR1 and CDR2 from the germline V gene are SNHLY and FYNNEI. The CDR3 spans 11 residues. The V end was cut by 5 bases, the J end by 4 bases, with 6 bases between.

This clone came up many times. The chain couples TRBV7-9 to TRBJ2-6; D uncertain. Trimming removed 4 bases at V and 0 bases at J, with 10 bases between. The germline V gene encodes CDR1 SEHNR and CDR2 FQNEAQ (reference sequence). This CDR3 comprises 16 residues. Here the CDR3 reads CASSSLPASGANVLTF. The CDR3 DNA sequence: TGTGCCAGCAGCTCGCTACCGGCCTCTGGGGCCAACGTCCTGACTTTC.

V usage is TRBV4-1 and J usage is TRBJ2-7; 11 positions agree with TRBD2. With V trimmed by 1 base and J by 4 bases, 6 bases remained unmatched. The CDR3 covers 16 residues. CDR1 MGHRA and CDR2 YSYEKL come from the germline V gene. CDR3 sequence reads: CASSQVTSGRSYEQYF. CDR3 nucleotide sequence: TGCGCCAGCAGCCAAGTAACTAGCGGGAGAAGTTACGAGCAGTACTTC.

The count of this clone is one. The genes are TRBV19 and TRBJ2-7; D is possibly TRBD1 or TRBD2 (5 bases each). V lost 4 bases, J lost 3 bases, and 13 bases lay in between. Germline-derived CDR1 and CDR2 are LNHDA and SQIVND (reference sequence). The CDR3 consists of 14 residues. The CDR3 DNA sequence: TGTGCCAGTAGTAGTGGGACGGACCACTACGAGCAGTACTTC. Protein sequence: CASSSGTDHYEQYF.

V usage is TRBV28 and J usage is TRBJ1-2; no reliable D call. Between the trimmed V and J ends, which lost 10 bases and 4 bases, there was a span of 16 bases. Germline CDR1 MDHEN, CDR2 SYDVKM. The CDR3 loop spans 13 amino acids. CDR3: CATRLDTGYGYTF. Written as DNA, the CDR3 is TGTGCCACTAGACTTGACACCGGCTATGGCTACACCTTC.

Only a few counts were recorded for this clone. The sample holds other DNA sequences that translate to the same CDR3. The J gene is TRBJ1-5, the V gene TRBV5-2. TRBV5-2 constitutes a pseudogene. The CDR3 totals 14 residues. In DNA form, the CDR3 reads TGCGCCAGCAGCCAAGTAGCGGACAGACAGCCCCAGCATTTT. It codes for CASSQVADRQPQHF.

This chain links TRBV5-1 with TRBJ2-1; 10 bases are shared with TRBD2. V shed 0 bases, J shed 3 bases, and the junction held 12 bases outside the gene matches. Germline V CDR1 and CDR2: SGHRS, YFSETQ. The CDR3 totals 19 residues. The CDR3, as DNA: TGCGCCAGCAGCTTGGACGGTCGGTCTAGCGGGAGTGACTACAATGAGCAGTTCTTC. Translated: CASSLDGRSSGSDYNEQFF.

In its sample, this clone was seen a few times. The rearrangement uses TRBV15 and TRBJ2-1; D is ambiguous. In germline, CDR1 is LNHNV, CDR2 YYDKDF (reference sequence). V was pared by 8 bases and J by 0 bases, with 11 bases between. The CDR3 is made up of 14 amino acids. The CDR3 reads CATRGPSSYNEQFF. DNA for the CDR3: TGTGCCACCCGCGGACCCAGCTCCTACAATGAGCAGTTCTTC.

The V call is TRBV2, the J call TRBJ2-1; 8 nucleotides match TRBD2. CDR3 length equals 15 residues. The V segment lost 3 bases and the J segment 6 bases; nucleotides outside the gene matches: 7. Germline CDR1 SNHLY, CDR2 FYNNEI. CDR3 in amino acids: CASSDRAGVRNEQFF. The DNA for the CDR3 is TGTGCCAGCAGTGATCGAGCGGGAGTTCGCAATGAGCAGTTCTTC. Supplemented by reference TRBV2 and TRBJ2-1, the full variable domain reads EPEVTQTPSHQVTQMGQEVILRCVPISNHLYFYWYRQILGQKVEFLVSFYNNEISEKSEIFDDQFSVERPDGSNFTLKIRSTKLEDSAMYFCASSDRAGVRNEQFFGPGTRLTVL.

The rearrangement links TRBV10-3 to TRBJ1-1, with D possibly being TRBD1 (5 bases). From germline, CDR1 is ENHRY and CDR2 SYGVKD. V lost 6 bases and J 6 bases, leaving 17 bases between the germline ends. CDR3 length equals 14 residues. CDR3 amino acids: CAISHGTARPEAFF. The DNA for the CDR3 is TGTGCCATCAGCCACGGGACCGCGAGGCCTGAAGCTTTCTTT.

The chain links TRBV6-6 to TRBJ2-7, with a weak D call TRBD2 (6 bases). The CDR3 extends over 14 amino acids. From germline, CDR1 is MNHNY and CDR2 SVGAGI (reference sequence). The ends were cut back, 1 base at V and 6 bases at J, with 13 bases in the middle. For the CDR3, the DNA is TGTGCCAGCAGTTACTGGCGGGAATATAGCGAGCAGTACTTC. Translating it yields CASSYWREYSEQYF.

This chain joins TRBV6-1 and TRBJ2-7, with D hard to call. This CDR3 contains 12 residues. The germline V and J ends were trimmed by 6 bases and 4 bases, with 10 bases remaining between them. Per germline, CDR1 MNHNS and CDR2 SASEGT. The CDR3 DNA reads TGTGCCAGCAGGGTTGCATCATACGAGCAGTACTTC. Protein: CASRVASYEQYF.

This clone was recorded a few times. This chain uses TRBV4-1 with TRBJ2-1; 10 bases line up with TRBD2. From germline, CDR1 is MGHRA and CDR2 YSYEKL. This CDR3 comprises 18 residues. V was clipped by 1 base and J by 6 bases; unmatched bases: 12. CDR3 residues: CASSQVDLGLAGANEQFF. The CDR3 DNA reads TGCGCCAGCAGCCAAGTTGATTTGGGTCTAGCGGGGGCCAATGAGCAGTTCTTC.

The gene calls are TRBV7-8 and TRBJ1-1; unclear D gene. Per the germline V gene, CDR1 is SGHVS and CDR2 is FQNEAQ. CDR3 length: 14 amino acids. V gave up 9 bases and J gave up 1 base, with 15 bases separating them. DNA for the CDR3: TGTGCCAGTCAGTGGGGTCCAGGGAACACTGAAGCTTTCTTT. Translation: CASQWGPGNTEAFF.

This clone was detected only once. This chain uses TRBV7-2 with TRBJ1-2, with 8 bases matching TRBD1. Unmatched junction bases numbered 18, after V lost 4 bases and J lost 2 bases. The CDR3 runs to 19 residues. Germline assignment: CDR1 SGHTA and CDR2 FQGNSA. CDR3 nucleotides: TGTGCCAGCAGCTCCCGAAGTCCCCCAGTCCGGGACAGGAACTATGGCTACACCTTC. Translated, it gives CASSSRSPPVRDRNYGYTF.

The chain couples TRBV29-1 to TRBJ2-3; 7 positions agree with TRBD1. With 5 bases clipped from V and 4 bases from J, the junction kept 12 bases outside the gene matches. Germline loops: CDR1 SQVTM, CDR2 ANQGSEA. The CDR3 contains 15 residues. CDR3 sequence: CSVPQATGSPDTQYF. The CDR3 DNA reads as TGCAGCGTTCCTCAGGCGACAGGGAGCCCAGATACGCAGTATTTT.

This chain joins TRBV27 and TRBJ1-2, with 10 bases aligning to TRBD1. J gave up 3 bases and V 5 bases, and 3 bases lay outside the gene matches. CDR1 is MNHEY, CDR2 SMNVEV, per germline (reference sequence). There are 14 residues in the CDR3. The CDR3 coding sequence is TGTGCCAGCAGTCCCGGGACAGGGGACTATGGCTACACCTTC. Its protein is CASSPGTGDYGYTF.

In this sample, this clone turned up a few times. CDR3 amino acids: CATSREMGGFEKLFF. The CDR3 coding sequence is TGTGCCACCAGCAGGGAAATGGGCGGTTTCGAAAAACTGTTTTTT. The chain uses TRBV15 and TRBJ1-4; D call uncertain. The V gene's germline CDR1 is LNHNV and CDR2 YYDKDF (reference sequence). The CDR3 extends over 15 amino acids. Trimming took 3 bases from V and 8 from J, leaving 16 bases between them.

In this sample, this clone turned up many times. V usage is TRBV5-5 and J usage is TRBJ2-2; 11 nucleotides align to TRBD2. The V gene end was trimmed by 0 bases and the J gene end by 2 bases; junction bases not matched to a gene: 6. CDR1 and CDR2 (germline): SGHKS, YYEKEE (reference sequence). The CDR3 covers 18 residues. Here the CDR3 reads CASSLALAGGANTGELFF. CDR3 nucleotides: TGTGCCAGCAGCTTGGCCCTAGCGGGAGGCGCAAACACCGGGGAGCTGTTTTTT.

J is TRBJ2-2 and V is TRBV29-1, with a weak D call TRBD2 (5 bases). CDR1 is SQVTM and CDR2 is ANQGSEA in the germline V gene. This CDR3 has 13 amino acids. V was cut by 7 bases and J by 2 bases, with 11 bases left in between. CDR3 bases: TGCAGCGCGTTGGAGGTTAACACCGGGGAGCTGTTTTTT. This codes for CSALEVNTGELFF.

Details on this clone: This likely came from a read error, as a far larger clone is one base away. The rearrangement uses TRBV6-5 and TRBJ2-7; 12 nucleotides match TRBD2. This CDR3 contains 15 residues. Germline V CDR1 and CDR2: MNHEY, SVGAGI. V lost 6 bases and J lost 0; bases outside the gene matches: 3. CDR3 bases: TGTGCCAGCAGCAAGACTAGCGGGAGCTCCTACGAGCAGTACTTC. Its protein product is CASSKTSGSSYEQYF.

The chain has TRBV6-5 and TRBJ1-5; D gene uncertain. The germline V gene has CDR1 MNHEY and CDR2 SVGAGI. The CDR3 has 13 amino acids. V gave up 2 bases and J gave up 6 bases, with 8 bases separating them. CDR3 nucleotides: TGTGCCAGCAGTTACACCGCGGGTCAGCCCCAGCATTTT. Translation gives CASSYTAGQPQHF.

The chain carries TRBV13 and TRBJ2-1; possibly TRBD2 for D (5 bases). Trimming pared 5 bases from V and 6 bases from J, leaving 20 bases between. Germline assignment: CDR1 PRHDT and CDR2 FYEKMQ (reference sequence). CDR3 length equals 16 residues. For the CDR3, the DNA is TGTGCCAGCAGCCCATTATGGACTCACCGCGGCAATGAGCAGTTCTTC. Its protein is CASSPLWTHRGNEQFF.